This entry lists 5 T cell receptor beta chains sequenced from one sample in a study of blood T cells in healthy people across ages. Together with a sample-barcoded 5' primer, a J-beta primer mix was included in a second PCR lasting about 6 to 12 cycles. TCRdb independently ran MiXCR on the 5' RACE reads; one entry per CDR3 protein. Among hundreds of thousands of distinct CDR3 sequences listed, around 26% were seen once. Sequenced input: blood. Source of these receptors: a woman older than 75 in good health.

This clonotype was recorded a few times. This CDR3 reads CASIHDPGGNTEAFF. The DNA for the CDR3 is TGTGCCAGCATCCACGACCCGGGAGGAAACACTGAAGCTTTCTTT. V and J are TRBV6-7 and TRBJ1-1, with unresolved D. TRBV6-7 is known as an ORF, though its function is uncertain. The ends were cut back, 7 bases at V and 2 bases at J, with 17 bases in the middle. The CDR3 has 15 amino acids.

Turning to this clonotype: A much larger clone sits a single nucleotide away, making a read error possible. The chain employs TRBV5-1 and TRBJ1-2, with D possibly matching TRBD1 (6 bases). Germline lookup yields CDR1 SGHRS and CDR2 YFSETQ. This CDR3 is 14 amino acids long. In DNA, the CDR3 is TGCGCCAACAGCCCCACCGCGGGGGCGGGTGGCTACACCTTC. Protein sequence: CANSPTAGAGGYTF.

This clonotype was picked up a small number of times. V is TRBV28 and J is TRBJ2-7; the match to TRBD1 covers 9 bases. V lost 5 bases to trimming and J lost 1 base; unmatched junction nucleotides: 9. Germline V gene data show CDR1 as MDHEN and CDR2 as SYDVKM. CDR3 length: 16 amino acids. The CDR3 spells CASSLSPGQGSYEQYF. DNA of the CDR3: TGTGCCAGCAGTCTATCACCCGGACAGGGGTCCTACGAGCAGTACTTC.

The chain joins TRBV10-1 to TRBJ1-5; D gene uncertain. CDR1 is WNHNN and CDR2 is SYGVQD in the germline V gene (reference sequence). The CDR3 covers 13 residues. The V gene lost 5 bases and the J gene lost 5 bases, with 10 bases spanning the gap. The CDR3 coding sequence is TGCGCCAGCAGTCCGGCAGTTCATCAGCCCCAGCATTTT. It codes for CASSPAVHQPQHF.

This clonotype was counted many times. The genes are TRBV12-3 or TRBV12-4 and TRBJ1-2, with TRBD1 identical over 12 bases. The CDR3 spans 15 residues. This chain's CDR3 is CATRDRGRGSHGYTF. The CDR3 bases are TGTGCTACCAGGGACAGGGGGCGCGGATCCCATGGCTACACCTTC.